The source of this T cell receptor (beta chain) is a study of shared clonotypes between healthy human individuals. The study separated CD4+ cells into CD45RA+ naive and CD45RA-negative memory subsets. Trimming pared 7 bases from V and 3 bases from J, leaving 21 bases between. The CDR3 is 16 residues long. Per germline, CDR1 SQVTM and CDR2 ANQGSEA. Assay: immunoSEQ multiplex PCR; the TCRdb copy retains only in-frame clones and omits some. The sample lists approximately 940,000 clones, over 60% occurring once. Whole-study findings and limits: Clonotypes which were not shared had lower generation probabilities than clonotypes that all four donors shared.

Comment on this clone: What it binds is unknown.

The TCR originated in a man aged 18-30 years in good health. Sequencing was performed on memory CD4+ T cells sorted from blood. Indicated subset: CD45RA-negative fraction. This sequence joins TRBV29-1 and TRBJ2-2, with unresolved D. The CDR3 DNA is TGCAGCGCCGGACGTAAATATCCCCAATACACCGGGGAGCTGTTTTTT. As protein: CSAGRKYPQYTGELFF.